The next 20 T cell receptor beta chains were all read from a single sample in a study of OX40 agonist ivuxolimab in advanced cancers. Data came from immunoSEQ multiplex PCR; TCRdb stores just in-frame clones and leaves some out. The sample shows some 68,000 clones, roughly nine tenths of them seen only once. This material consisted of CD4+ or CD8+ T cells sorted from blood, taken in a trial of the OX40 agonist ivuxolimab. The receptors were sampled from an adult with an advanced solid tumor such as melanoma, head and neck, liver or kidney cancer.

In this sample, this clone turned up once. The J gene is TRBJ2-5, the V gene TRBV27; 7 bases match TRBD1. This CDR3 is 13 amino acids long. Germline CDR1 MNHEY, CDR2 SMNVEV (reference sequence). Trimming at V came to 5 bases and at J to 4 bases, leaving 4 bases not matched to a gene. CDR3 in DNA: TGTGCCAGCAGTCCATACAGGGGAGAGACCCAGTACTTC. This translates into CASSPYRGETQYF.

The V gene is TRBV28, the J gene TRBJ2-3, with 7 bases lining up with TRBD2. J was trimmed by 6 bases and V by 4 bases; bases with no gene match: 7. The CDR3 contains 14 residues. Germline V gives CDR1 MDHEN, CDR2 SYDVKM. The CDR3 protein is CASSSYNGGDTQYF. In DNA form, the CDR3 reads TGTGCCAGCAGTTCCTACAACGGGGGGGATACGCAGTATTTT.

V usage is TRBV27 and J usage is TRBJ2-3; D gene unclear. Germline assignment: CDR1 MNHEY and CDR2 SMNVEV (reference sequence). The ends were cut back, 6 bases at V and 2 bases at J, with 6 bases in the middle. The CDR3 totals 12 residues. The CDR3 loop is CASSPHTDTQYF. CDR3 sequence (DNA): TGTGCCAGCAGCCCTCACACAGATACGCAGTATTTT.

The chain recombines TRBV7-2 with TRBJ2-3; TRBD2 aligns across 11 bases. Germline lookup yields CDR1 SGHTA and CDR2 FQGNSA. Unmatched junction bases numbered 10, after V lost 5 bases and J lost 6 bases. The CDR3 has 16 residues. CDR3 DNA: TGTGCCAGCAGCATCCAGGGTAGCGGGAGGGGGGATACGCAGTATTTT. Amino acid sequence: CASSIQGSGRGDTQYF.

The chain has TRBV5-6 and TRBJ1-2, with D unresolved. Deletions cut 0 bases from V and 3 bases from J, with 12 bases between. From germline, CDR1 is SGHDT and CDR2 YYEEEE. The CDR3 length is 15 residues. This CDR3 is CASSLDLGRDYGYTF. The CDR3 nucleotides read TGTGCCAGCAGCTTGGATTTAGGCAGAGACTATGGCTACACCTTC. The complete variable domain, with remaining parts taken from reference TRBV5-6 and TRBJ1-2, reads DAGVTQSPTHLIKTRGQQVTLRCSPKSGHDTVSWYQQALGQGPQFIFQYYEEEERQRGNFPDRFSGHQFPNYSSELNVNALLLGDSALYLCASSLDLGRDYGYTFGSGTRLTVV.

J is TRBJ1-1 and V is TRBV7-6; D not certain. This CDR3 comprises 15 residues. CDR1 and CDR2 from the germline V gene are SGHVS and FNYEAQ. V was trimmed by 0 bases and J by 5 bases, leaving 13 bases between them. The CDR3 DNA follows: TGTGCCAGCAGCTTAGCCCCTCTTGGGCGGACTGAAGCTTTCTTT. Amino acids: CASSLAPLGRTEAFF.

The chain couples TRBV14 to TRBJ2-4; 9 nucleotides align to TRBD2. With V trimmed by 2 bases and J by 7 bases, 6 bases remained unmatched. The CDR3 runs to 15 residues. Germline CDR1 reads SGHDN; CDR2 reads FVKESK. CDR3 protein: CASSQLPGLANIQYF. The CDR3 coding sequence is TGTGCCAGCAGCCAATTACCGGGACTAGCCAACATTCAGTACTTC.

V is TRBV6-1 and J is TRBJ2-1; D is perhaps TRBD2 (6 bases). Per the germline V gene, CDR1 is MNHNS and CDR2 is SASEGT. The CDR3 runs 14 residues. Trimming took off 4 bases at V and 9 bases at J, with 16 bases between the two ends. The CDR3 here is CASSGQSSGGEQFF. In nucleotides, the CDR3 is TGTGCCAGCAGTGGACAGTCTTCCGGGGGTGAGCAGTTCTTC.

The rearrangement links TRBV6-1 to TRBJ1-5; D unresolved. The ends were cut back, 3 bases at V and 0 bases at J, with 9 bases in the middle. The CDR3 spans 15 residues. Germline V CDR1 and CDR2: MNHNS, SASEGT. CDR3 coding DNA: TGTGCCAGCAGTGAGCGAGATTATAGCAATCAGCCCCAGCATTTT. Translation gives CASSERDYSNQPQHF.

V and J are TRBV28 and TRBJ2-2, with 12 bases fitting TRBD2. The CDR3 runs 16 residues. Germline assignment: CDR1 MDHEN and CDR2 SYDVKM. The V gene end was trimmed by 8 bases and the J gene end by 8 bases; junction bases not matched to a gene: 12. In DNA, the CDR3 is TGTGCCAGCGGTCCTTCGACTAGCGGGAGAGTGGGGGAGCTGTTTTTT. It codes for CASGPSTSGRVGELFF.

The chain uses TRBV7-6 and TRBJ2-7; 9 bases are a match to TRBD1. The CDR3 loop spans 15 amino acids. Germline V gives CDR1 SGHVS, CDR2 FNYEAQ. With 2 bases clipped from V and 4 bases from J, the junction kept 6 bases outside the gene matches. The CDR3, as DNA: TGTGCCAGCAGCTTAAGTCGACAGGGGGTATACGAGCAGTACTTC. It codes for CASSLSRQGVYEQYF.

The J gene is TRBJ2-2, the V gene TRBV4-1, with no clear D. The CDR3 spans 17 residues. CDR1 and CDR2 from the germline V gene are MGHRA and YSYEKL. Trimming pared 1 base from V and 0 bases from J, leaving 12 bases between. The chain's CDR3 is CASSQASWQTNTGELFF. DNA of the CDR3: TGCGCCAGCAGCCAAGCTTCTTGGCAAACGAACACCGGGGAGCTGTTTTTT.

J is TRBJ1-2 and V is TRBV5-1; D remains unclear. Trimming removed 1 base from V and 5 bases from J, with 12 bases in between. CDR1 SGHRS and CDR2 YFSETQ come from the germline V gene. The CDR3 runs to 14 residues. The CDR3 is CASSLSDPLYGYTF. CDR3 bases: TGCGCCAGCAGCTTGTCGGACCCCCTATATGGCTACACCTTC.

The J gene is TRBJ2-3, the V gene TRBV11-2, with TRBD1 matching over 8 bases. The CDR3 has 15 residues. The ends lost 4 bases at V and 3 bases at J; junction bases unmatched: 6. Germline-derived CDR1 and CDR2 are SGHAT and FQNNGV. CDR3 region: CASSYGQGITDTQYF. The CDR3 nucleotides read TGTGCCAGCAGCTACGGACAGGGTATAACAGATACGCAGTATTTT.

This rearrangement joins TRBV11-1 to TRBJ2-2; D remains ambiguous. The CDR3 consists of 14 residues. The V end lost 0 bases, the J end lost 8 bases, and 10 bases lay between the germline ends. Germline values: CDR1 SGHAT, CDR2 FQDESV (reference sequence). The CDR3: CASSLATSAGELFF. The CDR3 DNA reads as TGTGCCAGCAGCTTAGCGACTTCAGCAGGGGAGCTGTTTTTT.

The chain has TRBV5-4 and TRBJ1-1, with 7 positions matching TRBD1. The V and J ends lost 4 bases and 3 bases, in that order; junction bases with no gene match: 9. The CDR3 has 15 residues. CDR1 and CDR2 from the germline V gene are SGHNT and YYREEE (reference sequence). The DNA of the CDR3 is TGTGCCAGCAGCGCCCCAGGGGGGGGCCACACTGAAGCTTTCTTT. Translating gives CASSAPGGGHTEAFF.

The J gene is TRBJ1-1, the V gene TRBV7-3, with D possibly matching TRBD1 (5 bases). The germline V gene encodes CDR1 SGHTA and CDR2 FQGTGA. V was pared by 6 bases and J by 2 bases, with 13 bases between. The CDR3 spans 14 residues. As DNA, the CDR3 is TGTGCCAGCAGGGGAGCGGGGACCAACACTGAAGCTTTCTTT. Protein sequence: CASRGAGTNTEAFF. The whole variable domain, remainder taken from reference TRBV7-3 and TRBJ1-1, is GAGVSQTPSNKVTEKGKYVELRCDPISGHTALYWYRQSLGQGPEFLIYFQGTGAADDSGLPNDRFFAVRPEGSVSTLKIQRTERGDSAVYLCASRGAGTNTEAFFGQGTRLTVV.

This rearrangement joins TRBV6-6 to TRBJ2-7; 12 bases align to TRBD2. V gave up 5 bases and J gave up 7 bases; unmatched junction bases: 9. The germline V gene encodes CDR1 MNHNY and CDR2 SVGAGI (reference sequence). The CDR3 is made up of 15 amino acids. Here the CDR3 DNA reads TGTGCCAGCAGTAGGCCGACTAGCGGGAGAGGGGAGCAGTACTTC. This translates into CASSRPTSGRGEQYF.

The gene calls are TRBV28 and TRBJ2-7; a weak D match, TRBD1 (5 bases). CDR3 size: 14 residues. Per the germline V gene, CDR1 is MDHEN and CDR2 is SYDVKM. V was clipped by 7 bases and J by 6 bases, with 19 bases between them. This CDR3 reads CASTTGIKGGEQYF. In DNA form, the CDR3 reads TGTGCCAGCACTACAGGTATAAAAGGCGGCGAGCAGTACTTC. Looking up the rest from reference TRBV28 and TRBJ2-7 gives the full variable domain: DVKVTQSSRYLVKRTGEKVFLECVQDMDHENMFWYRQDPGLGLRLIYFSYDVKMKEKGDIPEGYSVSREKKERFSLILESASTNQTSMYLCASTTGIKGGEQYFGPGTRLTVT.

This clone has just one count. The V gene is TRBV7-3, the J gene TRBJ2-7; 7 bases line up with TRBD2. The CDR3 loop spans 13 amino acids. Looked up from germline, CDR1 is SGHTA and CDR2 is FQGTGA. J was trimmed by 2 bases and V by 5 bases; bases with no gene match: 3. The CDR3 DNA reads TGTGCCAGCAGCCGAGGACTAGCCTACGAGCAGTACTTC. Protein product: CASSRGLAYEQYF.